The next 15 T cell receptor beta chains were all read from a single sample in a study of control samples from healthy donors and cancer patients. Profiling relied on immunoSEQ multiplex PCR, and the TCRdb table lists in-frame clones only, not all of them. The sample lists 150,000 to 200,000 clones, approximately 92% occurring once. Input material: blood. These receptors all come from a woman in her thirties or forties in good health.

The V gene is TRBV14, the J gene TRBJ1-3; D remains ambiguous. CDR3 length equals 13 residues. Germline CDR1 is SGHDN and CDR2 is FVKESK. The germline V and J ends were trimmed by 4 bases and 2 bases, with 6 bases remaining between them. The CDR3 spells CASSPRPGNTIYF. Written as DNA, the CDR3 is TGTGCCAGCAGCCCACGTCCTGGAAACACCATATATTTT.

The gene calls are TRBV5-6 and TRBJ2-1; possibly TRBD2 for D (5 bases). This CDR3 has 14 residues. Germline values: CDR1 SGHDT, CDR2 YYEEEE. Deletions cut 0 bases from V and 10 bases from J, with 14 bases between. In nucleotides, the CDR3 is TGTGCCAGCAGCTTGGAGGAGGCGCAGTCGGAGCAGTTCTTC. Translated, it gives CASSLEEAQSEQFF. Drawing the rest from reference TRBV5-6 and TRBJ2-1, the complete variable domain is DAGVTQSPTHLIKTRGQQVTLRCSPKSGHDTVSWYQQALGQGPQFIFQYYEEEERQRGNFPDRFSGHQFPNYSSELNVNALLLGDSALYLCASSLEEAQSEQFFGPGTRLTVL.

Comments on this clone: The same CDR3 can be traced to other DNA sequences in this sample. V and J are TRBV7-3 and TRBJ2-3, with D possibly called TRBD1 or TRBD2 (5 bases each). Germline loops: CDR1 SGHTA, CDR2 FQGTGA. This CDR3 has 14 residues. The ends were cut back, 2 bases at V and 0 bases at J, with 6 bases in the middle. The CDR3 nucleotides are TGTGCCAGCAGCTTACGGGACAGCACAGATACGCAGTATTTT. Its translation: CASSLRDSTDTQYF.

This clone was seen only once. V gene TRBV6-7 combines with J gene TRBJ2-7; D could derive from TRBD1 or TRBD2 (5 bases each). TRBV6-7 is assigned to the ORF class and has an uncertain function. The V end was cut by 2 bases, the J end by 6 bases, with 14 bases between. There are 14 residues in the CDR3. CDR3 coding DNA: TGTGCCAGCAGTTACCTGGGACGGAATTCCGAGCAGTACTTC. It specifies CASSYLGRNSEQYF.

The chain carries TRBV6-5 and TRBJ2-7; D is unclear. The CDR3 runs 14 residues. V lost 2 bases, J lost 4 bases, and 12 bases lay in between. Germline lookup yields CDR1 MNHEY and CDR2 SVGAGI. CDR3 DNA: TGTGCCAGCAGTTACAATCCGACACAGTACGAGCAGTACTTC. This translates into CASSYNPTQYEQYF.

The chain joins TRBV12-3 or TRBV12-4 to TRBJ1-5; D is uncertain. The CDR3 runs to 12 residues. V lost 8 bases, J lost 3 bases, and 8 bases lay in between. CDR3 amino acids: CASSRFNQPQHF. For the CDR3, the DNA is TGTGCCAGCTCGAGGTTCAATCAGCCCCAGCATTTT.

The V and J genes are TRBV5-1 and TRBJ2-2, with 9 bases aligning to TRBD1. With V trimmed by 3 bases and J by 7 bases, 4 bases remained unmatched. CDR3 length: 14 amino acids. CDR1 is SGHRS and CDR2 is YFSETQ in the germline V gene. CDR3 in amino acids: CASSWGQGDGELFF. CDR3 nucleotide sequence: TGCGCCAGCAGCTGGGGACAGGGCGACGGGGAGCTGTTTTTT.

This clone was seen a single time. This chain connects TRBV4-1 to TRBJ2-3; no reliable D call. The V gene lost 0 bases and the J gene lost 3 bases, with 7 bases spanning the gap. CDR1 and CDR2 (germline): MGHRA, YSYEKL. This CDR3 has 14 residues. The CDR3 here is CASSQEKGTDTQYF. Written as DNA, the CDR3 is TGCGCCAGCAGCCAAGAAAAGGGAACAGATACGCAGTATTTT.

The chain combines TRBV4-1 with TRBJ2-1; TRBD2 matches at 10 bases. This CDR3 has 17 amino acids. Germline V lookup: CDR1 MGHRA, CDR2 YSYEKL. Trimming cost V 0 bases and J 4 bases; bases outside gene matches: 6. CDR3 sequence: CASSQDRLAGAYNEQFF. CDR3 coding DNA: TGCGCCAGCAGCCAAGATCGGCTAGCGGGGGCATACAATGAGCAGTTCTTC.

The chain joins TRBV2 to TRBJ2-7, with 10 nucleotides matching TRBD2. Losses at the gene ends were 6 bases for V and 0 bases for J; bases not matched to a gene: 2. Germline-derived CDR1 and CDR2 are SNHLY and FYNNEI. This CDR3 is 14 amino acids long. DNA of the CDR3: TGTGCCAGCAGCCTAGCGGGGGACTCCTACGAGCAGTACTTC. This translates into CASSLAGDSYEQYF.

J is TRBJ2-5 and V is TRBV6-1; D not certain. The ends were cut back, 3 bases at V and 0 bases at J, with 8 bases in the middle. The CDR3 is made up of 14 amino acids. Germline V CDR1 and CDR2: MNHNS, SASEGT. The CDR3 DNA reads TGTGCCAGCAGTGACCAGCCATACCAAGAGACCCAGTACTTC. Protein: CASSDQPYQETQYF.

V is TRBV25-1 and J is TRBJ1-1, with 8 bases that match TRBD1. The V segment lost 1 base and the J segment 5 bases; nucleotides outside the gene matches: 3. The V gene's germline CDR1 is MGHDK and CDR2 SYGVNS. CDR3 size: 14 residues. CDR3 sequence reads: CASSESGGWTEAFF. The CDR3, as DNA: TGTGCCAGCAGTGAATCAGGGGGCTGGACTGAAGCTTTCTTT.

The rearrangement links TRBV9 to TRBJ2-4; 8 nucleotides match TRBD1. The CDR3 is 16 amino acids. The J segment lost 0 bases and the V segment lost 6 bases, leaving 8 bases of the junction unmatched. The V gene's germline CDR1 is SGDLS and CDR2 YYNGEE. This chain's CDR3 is CASNETGGLAKNIQYF. The CDR3 region has the DNA TGTGCCAGCAATGAAACAGGGGGACTAGCCAAAAACATTCAGTACTTC. The complete variable domain, with remaining parts taken from reference TRBV9 and TRBJ2-4, reads DSGVTQTPKHLITATGQRVTLRCSPRSGDLSVYWYQQSLDQGLQFLIQYYNGEERAKGNILERFSAQQFPDLHSELNLSSLELGDSALYFCASNETGGLAKNIQYFGAGTRLSVL.

V is TRBV29-1 and J is TRBJ1-2; D ambiguous. CDR3 length: 12 amino acids. The ends were cut back, 5 bases at V and 2 bases at J, with 9 bases in the middle. CDR1 and CDR2 (germline): SQVTM, ANQGSEA. The CDR3 DNA reads as TGCAGCGTTTGGGCAGCGAACTATGGCTACACCTTC. Translation gives CSVWAANYGYTF.

This chain links TRBV6-5 with TRBJ2-7; 10 positions agree with TRBD1. Germline assignment: CDR1 MNHEY and CDR2 SVGAGI. Trimming cost V 0 bases and J 3 bases; bases outside gene matches: 5. This CDR3 contains 16 residues. For the CDR3, the DNA is TGTGCCAGCAGTTACTCGACAGGGGGCAGAAGCTACGAGCAGTACTTC. Translating gives CASSYSTGGRSYEQYF.